Below, one TCR beta chain is given with its context. This CDR3 spans 13 amino acids. Germline V CDR1 and CDR2: SNHLY, FYNNEI. V dropped 6 bases and J dropped 7 bases, with 15 bases sitting between them. This sample was included in a study of blood T cell repertoires in COVID-19. Turning to the study itself: Sites in the United States, Italy and Spain provided acute and convalescent COVID-19 samples. PBMCs, B-cell-depleted T cells, or T cells provided the cDNA or gDNA that made up the material.

Residents of 24 US areas, aged roughly 18 to 95 years, made up the participants. Each participant's cohort was designated according to participant-reported clinical history. This table comes from immunoSEQ multiplex PCR, and its TCRdb copy is limited to in-frame clones, with some not included. The table records around 160,000 clones, over 75% of them present only once. The TCR originated in a man between 50 and 59 years old who had recovered from COVID-19. What was sequenced was PBMCs or T cells enriched from blood (not recorded which). The chain links TRBV2 to TRBJ1-1, with D perhaps matching TRBD1 (6 bases). The CDR3 DNA is TGTGCCAGCAGGAACAGGGATCACGGTGAAGCTTTCTTT. Translation gives CASRNRDHGEAFF.